Detailed here is one T cell receptor (beta chain). The data were obtained in a study of human CD8 memory T cell subsets. UMI-labeled 5' RACE produced the TCR beta libraries. Reprocessing the 5' RACE reads, TCRdb reports a single entry for every CDR3 protein and omits DNA. The specimen's table records about 10,000 distinct CDR3 sequences. The CDR3 is made up of 17 amino acids. Germline loops: CDR1 MGHRA, CDR2 YSYEKL. Duplicate vials holding approximately 150,000 sorted CD8+ T cells per subset yielded the RNA. The specimen was CD8+ T cells from PBMCs. The source of this sequence is a human donor in good health. This chain connects TRBV4-1 to TRBJ2-5; absent DNA, TCRdb's TRBD1 call cannot be checked. CDR3 sequence: CASSLGQPGGREETQYF.